This TCR beta chain was profiled in a study of shared clonotypes between healthy human individuals. The repertoire was sequenced with immunoSEQ multiplex PCR; TCRdb's copy has only in-frame clones and lacks some. The data hold approximately 510,000 clones, with roughly 78% observed a single time. Per germline, CDR1 MDHEN and CDR2 SYDVKM. J lost 7 bases, V lost 6 bases, and 17 bases had no gene match. This CDR3 has 19 amino acids. V gene TRBV28 combines with J gene TRBJ2-5, with 16 bases matching TRBD2. This clonotype was sampled from a middle-aged woman in good health. Some clones in this sample may be carry-over from other donors' samples. The specimen sequenced was PBMCs. The CDR3 loop reads CASSLRGLAGGPTKRTQYF. CDR3 DNA sequence: TGTGCCAGCAGCCTCCGGGGACTAGCGGGAGGGCCTACGAAAAGGACCCAGTACTTC.